Each of the 3 T cell receptor beta chains below was sequenced from the same sample in a study of blood T cells in healthy people across ages. It was with a sample-barcoded 5' primer and a J-beta primer mix that a second PCR of about 7 to 12 cycles was run. TCRdb re-called the 5' RACE reads with MiXCR, one entry per CDR3 protein. In the table there are 1.2 million to 1.5 million distinct CDR3 sequences, 35% to 45% of which are singletons. The sample consisted of blood. Receptors originate from a woman aged 18-29 years in good health.

The chain uses TRBV27 and TRBJ2-7; unclear D gene. This CDR3 is 14 amino acids long. V dropped 7 bases and J dropped 2 bases, with 15 bases sitting between them. CDR1 is MNHEY and CDR2 is SMNVEV in the germline V gene (reference sequence). For the CDR3, the DNA is TGTGCCAGCAATTTCCAACGGGCACCCTACGAGCAGTACTTC. Translating gives CASNFQRAPYEQYF.

This clonotype was seen a handful of times. The chain carries TRBV7-2 and TRBJ2-7; D perhaps matches TRBD2 (6 bases). The CDR3 extends over 15 amino acids. Germline CDR1 reads SGHTA; CDR2 reads FQGNSA. Trimming pared 5 bases from V and 3 bases from J, leaving 17 bases between. The CDR3 DNA sequence: TGTGCCAGCAGCCTCAGCTCGGGAGCACACTACGAGCAGTACTTC. Protein sequence: CASSLSSGAHYEQYF.

V usage is TRBV7-2 and J usage is TRBJ2-1; 7 bases match TRBD2. With 3 bases clipped from V and 2 bases from J, the junction kept 13 bases outside the gene matches. CDR3 size: 18 residues. Germline-derived CDR1 and CDR2 are SGHTA and FQGNSA. The CDR3 DNA sequence: TGTGCCAGCAGCTTCCCCTGGGAGGCGGGAGCAACCTACAATGAGCAGTTCTTC. Translation gives CASSFPWEAGATYNEQFF.